This paragraph reports one T cell receptor beta chain. Its antigen remains unidentified. This record comes from a study of T cell repertoires in cytomegalovirus infection. Across the study: CMV epitopes that were recently identified and HLA-C-restricted were used alongside well-studied HLA-B-restricted ones. Public signatures in TCR beta pointed to CMV infection and matching HLA type. Regarding the study as a whole: Clonotypes of TCR beta that were HLA-C-restricted and CMV-specific dominated the ex vivo response.

Each CDR3 protein is one row after TCRdb ran MiXCR on the reads. The repertoire holds roughly 500,000 distinct CDR3 sequences, with approximately 40% as singletons. There are 15 residues in the CDR3. CDR1 is MNHEY, CDR2 SVGEGT, per germline. V dropped 1 base and J dropped 6 bases, with 15 bases sitting between them. The receptor comes from a human donor in good health (CMV status not recorded). Some clones in this sample may be carry-over from other donors' samples. The chain is built from TRBV6-2 or TRBV6-3 and TRBJ1-2; D is perhaps TRBD1 (6 bases). Sample: cultured PBMCs, taken from culture after CMV antigen stimulation. CDR3 in DNA: TGTGCCAGCAGTTACTATGGACAGCCGGGGGATGGCTACACCTTC. As protein: CASSYYGQPGDGYTF.